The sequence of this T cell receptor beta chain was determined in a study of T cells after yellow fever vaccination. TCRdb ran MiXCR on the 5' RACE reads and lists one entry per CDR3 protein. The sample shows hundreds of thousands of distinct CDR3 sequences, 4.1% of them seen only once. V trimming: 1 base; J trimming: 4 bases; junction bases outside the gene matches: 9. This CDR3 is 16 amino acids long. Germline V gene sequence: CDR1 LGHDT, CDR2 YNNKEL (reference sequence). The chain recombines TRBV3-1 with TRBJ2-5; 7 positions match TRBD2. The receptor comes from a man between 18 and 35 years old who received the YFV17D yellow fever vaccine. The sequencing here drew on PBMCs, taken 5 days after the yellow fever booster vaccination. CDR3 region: CASSQARLAVGETQYF. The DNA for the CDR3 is TGTGCCAGCAGCCAAGCGAGGCTAGCGGTAGGAGAGACCCAGTACTTC.